This TCR beta chain is drawn from a study of PD-1 blockade in classical Hodgkin lymphoma. TCRdb's table, derived via immunoSEQ multiplex PCR, lists solely in-frame clones and lacks some. This table holds about 11,000 clones, approximately 80% found once. This CDR3 is 17 amino acids long. V lost 1 base and J lost 1; bases outside the gene matches: 3. Germline V CDR1 and CDR2: LNHDA, SQIVND (reference sequence). Every one of the patients relapsed after autologous stem cell transplantation (brentuximab vedotin exposure was variable). This receptor was obtained from a human donor with classical Hodgkin lymphoma. The V and J genes are TRBV19 and TRBJ2-3; TRBD2 matches at 12 bases. Here the sequenced sample was peripheral blood mononuclear cells (PBMCs), taken before the second cycle of nivolumab. The chain's CDR3 is CASSIARTSGGTDTQYF. CDR3 in DNA: TGTGCCAGTAGTATAGCCCGGACTAGCGGGGGCACAGATACGCAGTATTTT. The whole variable domain, remainder taken from reference TRBV19 and TRBJ2-3, is DGGITQSPKYLFRKEGQNVTLSCEQNLNHDAMYWYRQDPGQGLRLIYYSQIVNDFQKGDIAEGYSVSREKKESFPLTVTSAQKNPTAFYLCASSIARTSGGTDTQYFGPGTRLTVL.